Below, one T cell receptor (beta chain) is given with its context. The authors' processing: Reference gene primer amplification gave nucleated cell count estimates. TCRdb's table, derived via immunoSEQ multiplex PCR, lists solely in-frame clones and lacks some. V and J calls and clone size are given by that table; D and trimming were obtained from the DNA. The sample consists of roughly 300,000 clones, roughly 83% of them appearing once. Patients in Seattle were enrolled during active infection, then followed longitudinally. This sample stems from a study of blood T cell repertoires in COVID-19. Overall study: Researchers got acute and convalescent COVID-19 samples from the United States, Italy and Spain. T cells, B-cell-depleted T cells, or PBMCs provided the cDNA or gDNA that served as material.

V lost 0 bases to trimming and J lost 7 bases, with 10 bases between them. The CDR3 loop spans 13 amino acids. Sequenced material: peripheral blood. The chain recombines TRBV12-3 or TRBV12-4 with TRBJ2-7; no reliable D call. The TCR sequence derives from a human donor with COVID-19, enrolled during active disease. The donor label of this sample is uncertain. The CDR3 is CASSLAETGEQYF. CDR3 DNA: TGTGCCAGCAGTTTAGCGGAAACCGGGGAGCAGTACTTC.